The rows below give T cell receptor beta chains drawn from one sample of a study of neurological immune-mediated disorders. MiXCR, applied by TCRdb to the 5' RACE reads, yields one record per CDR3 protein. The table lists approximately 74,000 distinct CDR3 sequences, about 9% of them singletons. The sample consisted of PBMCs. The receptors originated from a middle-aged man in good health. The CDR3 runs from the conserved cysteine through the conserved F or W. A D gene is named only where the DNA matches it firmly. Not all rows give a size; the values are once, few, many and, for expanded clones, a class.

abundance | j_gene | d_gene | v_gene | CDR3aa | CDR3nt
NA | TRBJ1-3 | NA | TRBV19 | CASSILRDPRNTIYF | TGTGCCAGTAGTATACTTAGGGACCCAAGGAACACCATATATTTT
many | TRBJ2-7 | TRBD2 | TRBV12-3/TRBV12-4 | CASSLAAGVSHEQYF | TGTGCCAGCAGTTTAGCCGCGGGGGTTTCCCACGAGCAGTACTTC
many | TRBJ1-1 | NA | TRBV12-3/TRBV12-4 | CASSFRSRNTEAFF | TGTGCCAGCAGTTTTCGGTCCCGGAACACTGAAGCTTTCTTT
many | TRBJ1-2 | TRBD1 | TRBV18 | CASSPGQQTYDGYTF | TGTGCCAGCTCGCCGGGACAGCAAACCTATGATGGCTACACCTTC
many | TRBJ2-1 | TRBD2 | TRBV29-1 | CSYGGLAGWYEQFF | TGCAGCTACGGAGGACTAGCGGGATGGTATGAGCAGTTCTTC
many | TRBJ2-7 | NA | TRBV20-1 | CSATTSSYEQYF | TGCAGTGCTACTACTAGCAGCTACGAGCAGTACTTC
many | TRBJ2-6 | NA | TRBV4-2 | CASSQVGEAGANVLTF | TGTGCCAGCAGCCAAGTGGGGGAGGCTGGGGCCAACGTCCTGACTTTC
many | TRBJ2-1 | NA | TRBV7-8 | CASSSQDGSFNEQFF | TGTGCCAGCAGCTCGCAAGACGGGAGCTTTAATGAGCAGTTCTTC
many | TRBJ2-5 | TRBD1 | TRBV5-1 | CASSLGQGQETQYF | TGCGCCAGCAGCTTGGGACAGGGGCAAGAGACCCAGTACTTC
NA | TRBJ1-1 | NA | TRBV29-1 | CSVVRRKNTEAFF | TGCAGCGTCGTAAGACGGAAGAACACTGAAGCTTTCTTT
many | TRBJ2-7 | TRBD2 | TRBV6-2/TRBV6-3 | CASSSSPRTSGKQYF | TGTGCCAGCAGCAGTTCTCCAAGGACTAGCGGGAAGCAGTACTTC
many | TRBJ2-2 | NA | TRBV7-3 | CASSEGSTGELFF | TGTGCCAGCAGCGAAGGGTCCACCGGGGAGCTGTTTTTT
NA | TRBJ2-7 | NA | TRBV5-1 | CASSLVGSGDEQYF | TGCGCCAGCAGCTTGGTAGGATCTGGAGACGAGCAGTACTTC
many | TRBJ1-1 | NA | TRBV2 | CASSEAGQVMNTEAFF | TGTGCCAGCAGTGAAGCAGGGCAGGTCATGAACACTGAAGCTTTCTTT
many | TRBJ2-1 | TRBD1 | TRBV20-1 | CSASADRASWDEQFF | TGCAGTGCTAGCGCGGACAGGGCGAGCTGGGATGAGCAGTTCTTC
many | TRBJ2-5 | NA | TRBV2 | CASDGQRDTQYF | TGTGCCAGCGACGGACAGAGAGATACCCAGTACTTC
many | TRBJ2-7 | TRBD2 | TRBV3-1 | CASSRGTSGGAYEQYF | TGTGCCAGCAGCCGAGGGACTAGCGGGGGGGCCTACGAGCAGTACTTC
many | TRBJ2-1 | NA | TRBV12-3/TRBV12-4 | CASSLKRAYEQFF | TGTGCCAGCAGTTTAAAACGGGCGTATGAGCAGTTCTTC
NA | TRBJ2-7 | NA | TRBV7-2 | CASSVEQTYEQYF | TGTGCCAGCAGCGTAGAACAAACCTACGAGCAGTACTTC
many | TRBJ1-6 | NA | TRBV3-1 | CASSPRQGDNSPLHF | TGTGCCAGCAGCCCCCGGCAGGGAGACAATTCACCCCTCCACTTT
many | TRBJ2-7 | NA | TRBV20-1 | CSARAGGNLPYEQYF | TGCAGTGCTAGGGCAGGCGGCAACCTTCCCTACGAGCAGTACTTC
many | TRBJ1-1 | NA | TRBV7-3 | CASSPQGSNTEAFF | TGTGCCAGCAGCCCGCAGGGGTCGAACACTGAAGCTTTCTTT
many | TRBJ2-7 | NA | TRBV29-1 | CSVPGPSYSYEQYF | TGCAGCGTCCCGGGACCGAGCTACTCCTACGAGCAGTACTTC
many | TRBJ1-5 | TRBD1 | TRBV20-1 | CSASQQGNQPQHF | TGCAGTGCTAGCCAACAGGGGAATCAGCCCCAGCATTTT
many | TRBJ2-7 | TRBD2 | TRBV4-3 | CASSQEAAGGGYEQYF | TGCGCCAGCAGCCAAGAGGCAGCGGGAGGGGGCTACGAGCAGTACTTC
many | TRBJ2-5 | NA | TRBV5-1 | CASSVISQETQYF | TGCGCCAGCAGCGTAATCAGCCAAGAGACCCAGTACTTC
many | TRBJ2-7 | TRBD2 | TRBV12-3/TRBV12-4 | CASRRSGGSSYEQYF | TGTGCCAGCAGGCGTAGCGGGGGGTCCTCCTACGAGCAGTACTTC
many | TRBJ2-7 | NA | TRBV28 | CASGSYDYEQYF | TGTGCCAGTGGGTCCTACGACTACGAGCAGTACTTC
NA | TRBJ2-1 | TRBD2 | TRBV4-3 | CASSGLAGDYNEQFF | TGCGCCAGCAGCGGACTAGCGGGAGATTATAATGAGCAGTTCTTC
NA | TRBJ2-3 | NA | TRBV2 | CASSVQGTQYF | TGTGCCAGCAGTGTTCAGGGGACGCAGTATTTT
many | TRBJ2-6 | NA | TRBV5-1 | CASRTSLRSSGANVLTF | TGCGCCAGCAGAACCTCTCTTAGGAGCTCTGGGGCCAACGTCCTGACTTTC
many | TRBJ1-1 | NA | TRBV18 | CASRGGENTEAFF | TGTGCCAGCCGAGGGGGGGAGAACACTGAAGCTTTCTTT
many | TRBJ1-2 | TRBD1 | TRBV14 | CASSQTRQGRSYTF | TGTGCCAGCAGCCAGACCAGACAGGGTCGAAGCTACACCTTC
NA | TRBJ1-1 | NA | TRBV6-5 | CASSRGGLDTEAFF | TGTGCCAGCAGTAGAGGGGGATTGGACACTGAAGCTTTCTTT
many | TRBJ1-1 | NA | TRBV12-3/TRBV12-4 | CASSPVGTVNTEAFF | TGTGCCAGCAGTCCGGTCGGGACCGTCAACACTGAAGCTTTCTTT